What follows is one T cell receptor beta chain and its context. The source of the sample is a study of blood T cell repertoires in COVID-19. At the level of the study: T cells, B-cell-depleted T cells, or PBMCs provided the cDNA or gDNA that served as material.

Looked up from germline, CDR1 is LGHNA and CDR2 is YSLEER. The CDR3 runs to 14 residues. The ends were cut back, 3 bases at V and 5 bases at J, with 12 bases in the middle. Under the authors' procedure: Reference gene primer amplification yielded estimated nucleated cell counts. Data came from immunoSEQ multiplex PCR; TCRdb stores just in-frame clones and leaves some out. The D gene and trimming were derived from the DNA, and the V and J assignments and clone size from that table. The sample yields 69,000 or so clones, around 87% seen once. The receptor was derived from a man between 45 and 60 years old with acute or convalescent COVID-19. The V gene is TRBV4-3, the J gene TRBJ2-3; D call uncertain. Sequences were obtained from peripheral blood. CDR3 nucleotides: TGCGCCAGCAGCCATCAGGTGGCATTAGATACGCAGTATTTT. As protein: CASSHQVALDTQYF.